Listed here are 2 T cell receptor beta chains from one sample, sequenced in a study of blood T cell repertoires in COVID-19. TCRdb's table, derived via immunoSEQ multiplex PCR, lists solely in-frame clones and lacks some. The table has approximately 330,000 clones, approximately 90% seen once; the top ten hold approximately 9.4%. Sequencing was carried out using peripheral blood. All receptors come from a man aged 25 to 40 with COVID-19, enrolled during active disease.

The chain employs TRBV27 and TRBJ2-1, with D tentatively TRBD2 (6 bases). In germline, CDR1 is MNHEY, CDR2 SMNVEV (reference sequence). The length of the CDR3 is 15 residues. Trimming left V 5 bases short and J 1 base short, with 12 bases between. CDR3 residues: CASSPLRESYNEQFF. The CDR3 nucleotides are TGTGCCAGCAGTCCCCTCCGGGAGTCCTACAATGAGCAGTTCTTC.

The chain carries TRBV19 and TRBJ2-4, with D maybe TRBD1 (5 bases). Germline assignment: CDR1 LNHDA and CDR2 SQIVND (reference sequence). V was pared by 3 bases and J by 2 bases, with 11 bases between. CDR3 size: 15 residues. The CDR3 DNA is TGTGCCAGTAGTATGGGCAGGGTTTCCAAAAACATTCAGTACTTC. It specifies CASSMGRVSKNIQYF.